This entry lists 28 T cell receptor beta chains sequenced from one sample in a study of shared clonotypes between healthy human individuals (TCRdb year 2020). Library generation was performed with the immunoSEQ multiplex PCR assay. This is the immuneACCESS table as TCRdb keeps it, with only in-frame sequences that have V and J called. A part of the clones is gone; compared with another copy, unresolved V genes explain less than half, and the rest is unexplained. Within this sample are around 2.3 million clones, with more than 90% of them counted one time only. The ten largest clones add up to 0.13% of the sample. Sequencing was performed on naive CD4+ T cells sorted from blood. The cell subset or site label, read with the paper, signifies: CD45RA+ positively selected. These receptors originate from a man aged 18 to 35 in good health.

This clone has just one count. The identical CDR3 is also encoded by other nucleotide sequences in the sample. The chain joins TRBV7-8 to TRBJ2-7, with D possibly TRBD1 on 6 matching bases. Trimming took 5 bases from V and 4 from J, leaving 12 bases between them. CDR1 is SGHVS and CDR2 is FQNEAQ in the germline V gene. The CDR3 is 13 amino acids. The CDR3 coding sequence is TGTGCCAGCAGCCGTACAGGGAATTACGAGCAGTACTTC. Translated, it gives CASSRTGNYEQYF.

This chain connects TRBV28 to TRBJ2-7; TRBD1 aligns across 7 bases. This CDR3 region has 13 residues. The germline CDR1 and CDR2 sequences are MDHEN and SYDVKM. Unmatched junction bases numbered 6, after V lost 6 bases and J lost 4 bases. The CDR3 region has the DNA TGTGCCAGCAGGAATCCGGGACAGTACGAGCAGTACTTC. Its translation is CASRNPGQYEQYF.

As for this clone: Because it lacks the conserved phenylalanine or tryptophan at the end, this CDR3 is likely a read error. No DNA is shown, since the ends of the CDR3 on it are uncertain; the CDR3 is the one TCRdb lists. The V gene is TRBV3-2, the J gene TRBJ2-6; no DNA check was done on the table's D call, TRBD2. TRBV3-2 is a pseudogene segment. Both ends counted, the CDR3 spans 9 residues. The CDR3 sequence: CASSLPGKR.

The chain carries TRBV11-2 and TRBJ2-5; the match to TRBD2 covers 10 bases. V gave up 1 base and J gave up 7 bases; unmatched junction bases: 9. This CDR3 is built from 16 residues. Germline V gives CDR1 SGHAT, CDR2 FQNNGV. The CDR3 loop is CASSLGLAGPAGTQYF. In DNA, the CDR3 is TGTGCCAGCAGCTTAGGACTAGCGGGTCCCGCGGGGACCCAGTACTTC.

The V and J genes are TRBV10-3 and TRBJ2-7, with D unclear. Germline CDR1 ENHRY, CDR2 SYGVKD. V was clipped by 7 bases and J by 4 bases, with 11 bases between them. The CDR3 spans 12 residues. The DNA of the CDR3 is TGTGCCATCACGGGCACGGAATACGAGCAGTACTTC. This encodes CAITGTEYEQYF.

V gene TRBV7-6 combines with J gene TRBJ2-5; 14 bases are a match to TRBD2. The J segment lost 3 bases and the V segment lost 3 bases, leaving 12 bases of the junction unmatched. The CDR3 is 19 residues long. The germline V gene encodes CDR1 SGHVS and CDR2 FNYEAQ. In nucleotides, the CDR3 is TGTGCCAGCAGCTTGATGACTAGCGGGAGGGCGGCGTCCAAAGAGACCCAGTACTTC. Translation: CASSLMTSGRAASKETQYF.

The chain joins TRBV2 to TRBJ1-6; no clear D. The CDR3 spans 15 residues. Trimming left V 7 bases short and J 8 bases short, with 18 bases between. CDR1 and CDR2 (germline): SNHLY, FYNNEI. This CDR3 reads CASTEIGITYSPLHF. In DNA form, the CDR3 reads TGTGCCAGCACCGAGATCGGGATAACCTATTCACCCCTCCACTTT.

This rearrangement joins TRBV28 to TRBJ2-5; possible D gene TRBD1, 7 bases. CDR1 MDHEN and CDR2 SYDVKM come from the germline V gene. The CDR3 extends over 14 amino acids. The V and J ends lost 3 bases and 2 bases respectively, with 10 bases between them. The CDR3 reads CASSLGGQQETQYF. The CDR3 nucleotides are TGTGCCAGCAGTTTGGGGGGACAGCAAGAGACCCAGTACTTC.

As to this clone: Sequence at one end of the junction differs from germline and may be a read error. J is TRBJ2-1 and V is TRBV7-2; 13 nucleotides line up with TRBD2. From germline, CDR1 is SGHTA and CDR2 FQGNSA. This CDR3 has 14 residues. CDR3 loop: CASSSGLAGVSMVF. CDR3 in DNA: TGTGCCAGCAGCTCCGGACTAGCGGGGGTCTCGATGGTCTTC.

The rearrangement joins TRBV15 to TRBJ1-1; 8 nucleotides match TRBD1. CDR3 length: 14 amino acids. Germline V gives CDR1 LNHNV, CDR2 YYDKDF (reference sequence). Trimming cost V 3 bases and J 4 bases; bases outside gene matches: 4. Here the CDR3 reads CATSRTGAATEAFF. Here the CDR3 DNA reads TGTGCCACCAGCAGGACAGGGGCGGCCACTGAAGCTTTCTTT. Variable domain in full (rest from reference TRBV15 and TRBJ1-1): DAMVIQNPRYQVTQFGKPVTLSCSQTLNHNVMYWYQQKSSQAPKLLFHYYDKDFNNEADTPDNFQSRRPNTSFCFLDIRSPGLGDTAMYLCATSRTGAATEAFFGQGTRLTVV.

The V call is TRBV6-5, the J call TRBJ1-2; TRBD1 aligns across 7 bases. CDR3 length: 14 residues. Germline assignment: CDR1 MNHEY and CDR2 SVGAGI. Trimming cost V 6 bases and J 5 bases; bases outside gene matches: 9. CDR3 region: CASRKGAGGYGYTF. DNA for the CDR3: TGTGCCAGCAGAAAGGGGGCCGGCGGATATGGCTACACCTTC.

The rearrangement links TRBV30 to TRBJ1-2, with a weak D call TRBD1 (6 bases). Deletions cut 5 bases from V and 8 bases from J, with 18 bases between. The germline V gene encodes CDR1 GTSNPN and CDR2 SVGIG (reference sequence). The CDR3 covers 13 residues. The CDR3 nucleotides read TGTGCCTGGGGGGACACCCGGTCTCGGGGCTACACCTTC. It specifies CAWGDTRSRGYTF.

The genes are TRBV6-1 and TRBJ1-2; D is unresolved. V was trimmed by 2 bases and J by 0 bases, leaving 10 bases between them. This CDR3 has 15 amino acids. Germline CDR1 and CDR2: MNHNS and SASEGT. This CDR3 reads CASSERTVANYGYTF. The CDR3 DNA reads as TGTGCCAGCAGTGAAAGAACGGTTGCTAACTATGGCTACACCTTC.

The chain is built from TRBV7-3 and TRBJ2-7; TRBD1 aligns across 8 bases. CDR1 and CDR2 (germline): SGHTA, FQGTGA. V lost 2 bases and J lost 4; bases outside the gene matches: 4. The CDR3 loop spans 14 amino acids. CDR3 amino acids: CASSLEGQGYEQYF. The CDR3 DNA sequence: TGTGCCAGCAGCTTAGAAGGACAGGGATACGAGCAGTACTTC.

This clone was picked up one time. The J gene is TRBJ1-5, the V gene TRBV5-1, with 10 bases that match TRBD1. The CDR3 is made up of 15 amino acids. Germline lookup yields CDR1 SGHRS and CDR2 YFSETQ. Trimming cost V 4 bases and J 7 bases; bases outside gene matches: 8. CDR3 region: CASSVDRGQGQPQHF. As DNA, the CDR3 is TGCGCCAGCAGCGTCGACAGGGGGCAGGGGCAGCCCCAGCATTTT.

This rearrangement joins TRBV11-2 to TRBJ2-3, with D hard to call. Per the germline V gene, CDR1 is SGHAT and CDR2 is FQNNGV. The CDR3 is 15 amino acids. The V end was cut by 1 base, the J end by 4 bases, with 12 bases between. The chain's CDR3 is CASSLGSGTPDTQYF. Written as DNA, the CDR3 is TGTGCCAGCAGCTTAGGGTCCGGAACGCCAGATACGCAGTATTTT.

The chain is built from TRBV7-9 and TRBJ1-5; D possibly corresponds to TRBD1 (5 bases). Trimming pared 4 bases from V and 0 bases from J, leaving 16 bases between. There are 17 residues in the CDR3. Germline-derived CDR1 and CDR2 are SEHNR and FQNEAQ (reference sequence). CDR3 region: CASSSGPYFDSNQPQHF. Written as DNA, the CDR3 is TGTGCCAGCAGCTCGGGACCCTACTTTGATAGCAATCAGCCCCAGCATTTT.

This chain connects TRBV28 to TRBJ2-7; 10 nucleotides align to TRBD2. The germline V gene encodes CDR1 MDHEN and CDR2 SYDVKM. This CDR3 spans 16 amino acids. Trimming removed 4 bases from V and 1 base from J; junction bases left unmatched: 7. The CDR3 bases are TGTGCCAGCAGTTGGGCAGGGACTAGCGCTTCCTACGAGCAGTACTTC. This sequence encodes CASSWAGTSASYEQYF.

The rearrangement links TRBV6-5 to TRBJ2-5, with TRBD1 matching over 7 bases. CDR1 MNHEY and CDR2 SVGAGI come from the germline V gene. This CDR3 comprises 15 residues. Trimming cost V 2 bases and J 3 bases; bases outside gene matches: 6. CDR3 nucleotide sequence: TGTGCCAGCAGTTACAGGGGGCCGGTGAAAGAGACCCAGTACTTC. Translation: CASSYRGPVKETQYF.

This clone was detected once. CDR3 DNA: TGTGCCTGGACCCCACCCCGTGGGACGCAGTATTTT. As protein: CAWTPPRGTQYF. J is TRBJ2-3 and V is TRBV30; D is unclear. The CDR3 consists of 12 residues. Trimming stripped 4 bases from V and 9 bases from J, with 14 bases between. CDR1 and CDR2 from the germline V gene are GTSNPN and SVGIG (reference sequence). Combining the CDR3 with reference TRBV30 and TRBJ2-3 gives the whole variable domain SQTIHQWPATLVQPVGSPLSLECTVEGTSNPNLYWYRQAAGRGLQLLFYSVGIGQISSEVPQNLSASRPQDRQFILSSKKLLLSDSGFYLCAWTPPRGTQYFGPGTRLTVL.

The V and J genes are TRBV7-3 and TRBJ1-3; possible D gene TRBD1, 6 bases. The germline gives CDR1 SGHTA, CDR2 FQGTGA. The CDR3 sequence is 15 residues long. With 0 bases removed from V and 1 base from J, the gap between germline ends came to 7 bases. The CDR3, as DNA: TGTGCCAGCAGCTTAACGGGGGCGTCTGGAAACACCATATATTTT. Its protein product is CASSLTGASGNTIYF.

This chain uses TRBV30 with TRBJ1-6, with 8 bases identical to TRBD1. The CDR3 totals 10 residues. Germline V gene sequence: CDR1 GTSNPN, CDR2 SVGIG (reference sequence). Trimming at V came to 8 bases and at J to 14 bases, leaving 5 bases not matched to a gene. The CDR3 sequence: CAADRGALHF. The CDR3, as DNA: TGTGCCGCCGACAGGGGCGCCCTCCACTTT.

This chain uses TRBV28 with TRBJ1-6; maybe TRBD1 (6 bases). This CDR3 spans 14 amino acids. CDR1 MDHEN and CDR2 SYDVKM come from the germline V gene. With 6 bases removed from V and 7 bases from J, the gap between germline ends came to 13 bases. CDR3 in DNA: TGTGCCAGCAGCACAGGGTCGGCAAATTCACCCCTCCACTTT. It encodes CASSTGSANSPLHF.

A few counts support this clone. V usage is TRBV6-1 and J usage is TRBJ1-2, with 9 bases matching TRBD1. Germline CDR1 MNHNS, CDR2 SASEGT. This CDR3 is 14 amino acids long. V trimming: 5 bases; J trimming: 2 bases; junction bases outside the gene matches: 3. CDR3 protein: CASSTGQGNYGYTF. The CDR3 DNA sequence: TGTGCCAGCAGTACGGGACAGGGCAACTATGGCTACACCTTC.

This chain links TRBV2 with TRBJ1-4, with D maybe TRBD1 (5 bases). V shed 7 bases and J shed 7 bases, with 16 bases lying between them. Germline CDR1 SNHLY, CDR2 FYNNEI. The CDR3 totals 14 residues. For the CDR3, the DNA is TGTGCCAGCACCTCGGGGGGAAGTGGTGAAAAACTGTTTTTT. Protein product: CASTSGGSGEKLFF.

This chain uses TRBV9 with TRBJ1-4; possible D gene TRBD1, 5 bases. Per germline, CDR1 SGDLS and CDR2 YYNGEE. The ends were cut back, 7 bases at V and 0 bases at J, with 13 bases in the middle. The CDR3 extends over 15 amino acids. The DNA of the CDR3 is TGTGCCAGCGGTCGGGACCCCGCAACTAATGAAAAACTGTTTTTT. This translates into CASGRDPATNEKLFF.

The V and J genes are TRBV29-1 and TRBJ1-5; 7 bases are a match to TRBD1. This CDR3 region has 13 residues. Germline V lookup: CDR1 SQVTM, CDR2 ANQGSEA. Germline trimming cut 6 bases from V and 2 bases from J; bases unmatched to any gene: 4. The CDR3 region is CSVSTGGNQPQHF. The CDR3 DNA reads as TGCAGCGTCTCCACAGGGGGCAATCAGCCCCAGCATTTT.

V usage is TRBV7-2 and J usage is TRBJ2-1; 8 bases match TRBD2. V lost 2 bases and J lost 2; bases outside the gene matches: 8. This CDR3 has 17 amino acids. Germline V gene lookup returns CDR1 SGHTA and CDR2 FQGNSA. CDR3 in DNA: TGTGCCAGCAGCTTATCCTCGGGGGGGTTCGCCTACAATGAGCAGTTCTTC. Its protein is CASSLSSGGFAYNEQFF.